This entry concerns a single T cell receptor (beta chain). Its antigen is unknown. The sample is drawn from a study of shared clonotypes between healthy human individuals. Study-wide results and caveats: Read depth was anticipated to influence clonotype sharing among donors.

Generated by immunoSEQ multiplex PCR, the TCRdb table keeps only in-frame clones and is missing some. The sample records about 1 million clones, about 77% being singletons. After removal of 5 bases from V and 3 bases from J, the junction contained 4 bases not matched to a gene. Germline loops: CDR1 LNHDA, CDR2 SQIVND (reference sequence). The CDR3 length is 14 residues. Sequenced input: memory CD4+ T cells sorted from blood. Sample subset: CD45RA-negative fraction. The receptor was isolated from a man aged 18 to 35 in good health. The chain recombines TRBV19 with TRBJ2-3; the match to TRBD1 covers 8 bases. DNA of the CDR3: TGTGCCAGTAGTCAGCAGGGGGCGACAGATACGCAGTATTTT. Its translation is CASSQQGATDTQYF.